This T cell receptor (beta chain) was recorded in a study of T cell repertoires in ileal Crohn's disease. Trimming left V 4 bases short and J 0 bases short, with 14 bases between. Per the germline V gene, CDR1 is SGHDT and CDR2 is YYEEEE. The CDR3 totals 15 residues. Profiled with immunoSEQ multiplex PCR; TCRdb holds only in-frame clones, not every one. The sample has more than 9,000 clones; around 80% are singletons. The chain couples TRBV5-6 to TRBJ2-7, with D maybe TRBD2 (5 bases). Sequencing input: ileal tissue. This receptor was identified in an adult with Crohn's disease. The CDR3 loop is CASSPTGLSSYEQYF. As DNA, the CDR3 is TGTGCCAGCAGCCCGACCGGACTCAGCTCCTACGAGCAGTACTTC.